The table lists the clone carrying this T cell receptor beta chain with a few counts. Together with a sample-barcoded 5' primer, a J-beta primer mix was included in a second PCR lasting roughly 6 to 12 cycles. MiXCR was run by TCRdb on the 5' RACE reads, yielding one entry per CDR3 protein. The sample records 850,000 to 1,100,000 distinct CDR3 sequences, more than 30% being singletons. This specimen belongs to a study of blood T cells in healthy people across ages. Sequencing was performed on blood. The receptor's source is a man younger than 30 in good health.

This CDR3 reads CASSTWTGGIYGYTF. CDR3 bases: TGTGCCAGCAGTACATGGACAGGGGGAATCTATGGCTACACCTTC. The chain links TRBV27 to TRBJ1-2; 10 bases line up with TRBD1. The CDR3 is 15 residues long. Germline trimming cut 5 bases from V and 4 bases from J; bases unmatched to any gene: 7. CDR1 is MNHEY, CDR2 SMNVEV, per germline (reference sequence).